These 30 T cell receptor beta chains share one sample of origin, sequenced in a study of lymphopenia after photon versus proton radiotherapy (dated by TCRdb to the late 2010s). To prepare the library, the immunoSEQ multiplex PCR assay was applied. In TCRdb, the immuneACCESS table is reduced to in-frame sequences with V and J assigned. These tables do not hold every clone; where another copy was compared, an unresolved V gene accounts for under half, and the others remain unexplained. The sample contains about 26,000 clones, about four fifths of them found a single time. The ten largest clonotypes hold approximately 4% of the sample. The starting material was peripheral blood, obtained from a patient treated with photon-based radiotherapy. The receptors come from a woman in her fifties or sixties with pancreatic cancer.

The V gene is TRBV11-1, the J gene TRBJ2-3; D is uncertain. Trimming cost V 2 bases and J 0 bases, with 12 bases left between them. Germline CDR1 reads SGHAT; CDR2 reads FQDESV (reference sequence). The CDR3 sequence is 16 residues long. The CDR3 region is CASSLTAAPSTDTQYF. In nucleotides, the CDR3 is TGTGCCAGCAGCTTAACGGCAGCCCCTAGCACAGATACGCAGTATTTT. Full variable domain (missing parts from reference TRBV11-1 and TRBJ2-3): EAEVAQSPRYKITEKSQAVAFWCDPISGHATLYWYRQILGQGPELLVQFQDESVVDDSQLPKDRFSAERLKGVDSTLKIQPAELGDSAMYLCASSLTAAPSTDTQYFGPGTRLTVL.

The genes are TRBV29-1 and TRBJ2-1, with 8 bases matching TRBD2. The CDR3 length is 16 residues. The V and J ends lost 4 bases and 0 bases, in that order; junction bases with no gene match: 8. Germline CDR1 SQVTM, CDR2 ANQGSEA. The chain's CDR3 is CSVVGSGKGSYNEQFF. CDR3 nucleotide sequence: TGCAGCGTTGTTGGTAGCGGGAAGGGCTCCTACAATGAGCAGTTCTTC.

The V and J genes are TRBV4-1 and TRBJ1-5; 8 bases are shared with TRBD1. The CDR3 is made up of 17 amino acids. The J segment lost 2 bases and the V segment lost 1 base, leaving 7 bases of the junction unmatched. Germline values: CDR1 MGHRA, CDR2 YSYEKL. CDR3 sequence reads: CASSQVGLTGGNQPQHF. CDR3 DNA: TGCGCCAGCAGCCAAGTTGGCTTGACAGGGGGCAATCAGCCCCAGCATTTT.

This sequence joins TRBV7-9 and TRBJ2-2; TRBD1 agrees at 8 bases. CDR1 and CDR2 (germline): SEHNR, FQNEAQ (reference sequence). The CDR3 extends over 16 amino acids. The V gene end was trimmed by 2 bases and the J gene end by 3 bases; junction bases not matched to a gene: 5. The chain's CDR3 is CASSLRGQDHTGELFF. CDR3 DNA: TGTGCCAGCAGCTTAAGGGGACAGGACCACACCGGGGAGCTGTTTTTT.

The chain joins TRBV6-6 to TRBJ2-1; tentatively, D is TRBD2 (5 bases). The V end was cut by 2 bases, the J end by 1 base, with 6 bases between. Germline V gene sequence: CDR1 MNHNY, CDR2 SVGAGI (reference sequence). This CDR3 has 14 residues. CDR3 sequence reads: CASSYVASYNEQFF. As DNA, the CDR3 is TGTGCCAGCAGTTACGTAGCGTCCTACAATGAGCAGTTCTTC.

V is TRBV10-1 and J is TRBJ2-1; TRBD2 aligns across 10 bases. There are 15 residues in the CDR3. The trim removed 6 bases at V and 8 bases at J, leaving 10 bases unmatched. CDR1 and CDR2 (germline): WNHNN, SYGVQD (reference sequence). The CDR3 DNA reads as TGCGCCAGCAGAGAAGGACTAGCGGCTTACGATGAGCAGTTCTTC. This translates into CASREGLAAYDEQFF.

The gene calls are TRBV2 and TRBJ2-3, with 9 bases lining up with TRBD1. V gave up 6 bases and J gave up 1 base; unmatched junction bases: 2. From germline, CDR1 is SNHLY and CDR2 FYNNEI. The CDR3 consists of 14 residues. CDR3 bases: TGTGCCAGCAGCCGGGACAGGGGCACAGATACGCAGTATTTT. Its translation is CASSRDRGTDTQYF.

The chain joins TRBV4-1 to TRBJ2-5; 8 positions match TRBD2. The CDR3 runs 17 residues. J gave up 1 base and V 2 bases, and 9 bases lay outside the gene matches. Germline CDR1 and CDR2: MGHRA and YSYEKL. CDR3 in DNA: TGCGCCAGCAGCCAAATGGCAGCGGGAGTATTCCAAGAGACCCAGTACTTC. Residues: CASSQMAAGVFQETQYF.

This clone was counted a few times. This chain joins TRBV30 and TRBJ1-1; unclear D gene. The germline V gene has CDR1 GTSNPN and CDR2 SVGIG (reference sequence). Trimming cost V 4 bases and J 0 bases, with 9 bases left between them. The length of the CDR3 is 13 residues. The CDR3 sequence is CAWKHSLNTEAFF. The CDR3 region has the DNA TGTGCCTGGAAACACAGTCTGAACACTGAAGCTTTCTTT.

This chain links TRBV29-1 with TRBJ2-7; TRBD1 matches 12 bases. Per germline, CDR1 SQVTM and CDR2 ANQGSEA. The CDR3 is made up of 14 amino acids. The J segment lost 4 bases and the V segment lost 7 bases, leaving 8 bases of the junction unmatched. CDR3 sequence reads: CSAYGTGGAYEQYF. The DNA of the CDR3 is TGCAGCGCTTACGGGACAGGGGGCGCGTACGAGCAGTACTTC.

This chain joins TRBV2 and TRBJ2-1; 7 bases match TRBD2. The CDR3 spans 16 residues. V lost 1 base to trimming and J lost 10 bases; unmatched junction nucleotides: 13. From germline, CDR1 is SNHLY and CDR2 FYNNEI. The CDR3: CASSEEHLAVSGEQFF. The CDR3 bases are TGTGCCAGCAGTGAAGAACACCTAGCGGTCTCGGGGGAGCAGTTCTTC.

The count of this clone is one. The chain uses TRBV21-1 and TRBJ2-2; the table's D call TRBD1 went unverified against the DNA. TRBV21-1 is described as a pseudogene. The CDR3 is 15 amino acids. CDR3 amino acids: CARILTDRAFGELFF. For the CDR3, the DNA is TGTGCCAGGATCCTCACGGACAGGGCTTTCGGGGAGCTGTTTTTT.

The chain links TRBV11-2 to TRBJ2-3, with a weak D call TRBD2 (6 bases). The ends were cut back, 4 bases at V and 4 bases at J, with 15 bases in the middle. From germline, CDR1 is SGHAT and CDR2 FQNNGV. The CDR3 is made up of 15 amino acids. The CDR3 here is CASSSLPLAPDTQYF. The DNA for the CDR3 is TGTGCCAGCAGCTCGTTACCACTAGCTCCAGATACGCAGTATTTT. Combining the CDR3 with reference TRBV11-2 and TRBJ2-3 gives the whole variable domain EAGVAQSPRYKIIEKRQSVAFWCNPISGHATLYWYQQILGQGPKLLIQFQNNGVVDDSQLPKDRFSAERLKGVDSTLKIQPAKLEDSAVYLCASSSLPLAPDTQYFGPGTRLTVL.

The genes are TRBV27 and TRBJ2-1, with 11 bases fitting TRBD2. CDR1 MNHEY and CDR2 SMNVEV come from the germline V gene (reference sequence). CDR3 length equals 17 residues. Germline trimming cut 0 bases from V and 3 bases from J; bases unmatched to any gene: 4. The DNA of the CDR3 is TGTGCCAGCAGTTTATCGGGGGGACTAGCGGTCTACAATGAGCAGTTCTTC. Amino acid sequence: CASSLSGGLAVYNEQFF.

V is TRBV7-2 and J is TRBJ2-1, with a tentative D call TRBD2 (7 bases). V lost 4 bases to trimming and J lost 7 bases, with 23 bases between them. The germline CDR1 and CDR2 sequences are SGHTA and FQGNSA. This CDR3 has 17 amino acids. DNA for the CDR3: TGTGCCAGCAGCTGGGGGAGAGGGGGAGGGCCAAGGAATGAGCAGTTCTTC. It yields the protein CASSWGRGGGPRNEQFF.

In this sample, this clone turned up once. The V call is TRBV29-1, the J call TRBJ1-1; D gene ambiguous. The V end lost 8 bases, the J end lost 1 base, and 11 bases lay between the germline ends. CDR3 length: 12 residues. In germline, CDR1 is SQVTM, CDR2 ANQGSEA. The CDR3 loop reads CSWAAGNTEAFF. The DNA of the CDR3 is TGCAGCTGGGCAGCGGGGAACACTGAAGCTTTCTTT.

The V and J genes are TRBV6-5 and TRBJ2-7, with D hard to call. Germline lookup yields CDR1 MNHEY and CDR2 SVGAGI. V was shortened by 0 bases and J by 4 bases, with 7 bases between the two germline ends. This CDR3 comprises 13 residues. DNA of the CDR3: TGTGCCAGCAGTTACTCGGGCAGTTACGAGCAGTACTTC. Translated, it gives CASSYSGSYEQYF.

This clone has only a few counts. The genes are TRBV6-5 and TRBJ2-7; D is unclear. The CDR3 totals 15 residues. V was cut by 3 bases and J by 2 bases, with 14 bases left in between. Germline values: CDR1 MNHEY, CDR2 SVGAGI. The CDR3 nucleotides are TGTGCCAGCAGTTATGGGGTTGCAGGTCCCTACGAGCAGTACTTC. Residues: CASSYGVAGPYEQYF.

The chain is built from TRBV7-9 and TRBJ2-3, with TRBD2 as a possible D gene (5 bases). The V end was cut by 3 bases, the J end by 4 bases, with 17 bases between. Germline CDR1 reads SEHNR; CDR2 reads FQNEAQ (reference sequence). The CDR3 has 16 residues. Here the CDR3 reads CASSFYEGARPDTQYF. The CDR3 coding sequence is TGTGCCAGCAGCTTCTATGAGGGAGCTCGACCAGATACGCAGTATTTT. Looking up the rest from reference TRBV7-9 and TRBJ2-3 gives the full variable domain: DTGVSQNPRHKITKRGQNVTFRCDPISEHNRLYWYRQTLGQGPEFLTYFQNEAQLEKSRLLSDRFSAERPKGSFSTLEIQRTEQGDSAMYLCASSFYEGARPDTQYFGPGTRLTVL.

V usage is TRBV5-4 and J usage is TRBJ2-1; 9 bases are a match to TRBD2. The junction had 10 bases not matched to a gene; V was cut back by 3 bases and J by 0 bases. CDR1 SGHNT and CDR2 YYREEE come from the germline V gene (reference sequence). The CDR3 totals 18 residues. DNA for the CDR3: TGTGCCAGCAGCTCGCCAGGGCTAGCGGGAATCTCCTACAATGAGCAGTTCTTC. As protein: CASSSPGLAGISYNEQFF. Combining the CDR3 with reference TRBV5-4 and TRBJ2-1 gives the whole variable domain ETGVTQSPTHLIKTRGQQVTLRCSSQSGHNTVSWYQQALGQGPQFIFQYYREEENGRGNFPPRFSGLQFPNYSSELNVNALELDDSALYLCASSSPGLAGISYNEQFFGPGTRLTVL.

The rearrangement joins TRBV29-1 to TRBJ2-1; D is uncertain. CDR3 length equals 11 residues. Germline V CDR1 and CDR2: SQVTM, ANQGSEA. The V and J ends lost 6 bases and 6 bases respectively, with 9 bases between them. The CDR3 DNA reads TGCAGCGTGGAATGGAGCAATGAGCAGTTCTTC. Amino acids: CSVEWSNEQFF.

This chain joins TRBV5-4 and TRBJ1-6; D is unresolved. Trimming left V 2 bases short and J 8 bases short, with 11 bases between. CDR1 SGHNT and CDR2 YYREEE come from the germline V gene (reference sequence). The CDR3 has 14 amino acids. CDR3 DNA: TGTGCCAGCAGCTTAACCGGAGTTGATTCACCCCTCCACTTT. Translating it yields CASSLTGVDSPLHF.

Only one count was recorded for this clone. The J gene is TRBJ2-7, the V gene TRBV4-3; 11 nucleotides line up with TRBD1. The trim removed 4 bases at V and 2 bases at J, leaving 1 base unmatched. The CDR3 contains 14 residues. The germline CDR1 and CDR2 sequences are LGHNA and YSLEER. CDR3 residues: CASSPGQGAYEQYF. The CDR3 coding sequence is TGCGCCAGCAGCCCGGGACAGGGGGCCTACGAGCAGTACTTC.

J is TRBJ2-3 and V is TRBV12-5, with TRBD1 matching over 7 bases. The junction had 10 bases not matched to a gene; V was cut back by 7 bases and J by 3 bases. The CDR3 contains 15 residues. Germline values: CDR1 LGHNT, CDR2 FRNRAP. In nucleotides, the CDR3 is TGTGCTAGTGCGATAGGGACAGATTTGACAGATACGCAGTATTTT. Residues: CASAIGTDLTDTQYF.

The chain joins TRBV30 to TRBJ2-2, with 7 bases fitting TRBD2. This CDR3 is 10 amino acids long. CDR1 and CDR2 from the germline V gene are GTSNPN and SVGIG (reference sequence). CDR3 in DNA: TGTGCGCGGGGGACCGGGGAGCTGTTTTTT. Translated, it gives CARGTGELFF.

The chain recombines TRBV30 with TRBJ1-2; TRBD1 agrees at 9 bases. The germline gives CDR1 GTSNPN, CDR2 SVGIG (reference sequence). V dropped 7 bases and J dropped 8; count of bases not matched to a gene: 14. This CDR3 is 14 amino acids long. The CDR3 sequence is CAFGGTGKLEGYTF. The CDR3 DNA reads as TGTGCCTTCGGGGGGACAGGGAAGCTGGAAGGCTACACCTTC.

The chain joins TRBV27 to TRBJ2-7; perhaps TRBD1 as D (5 bases). Trimming shortened V by 3 bases and J by 2 bases, and 8 bases separated the two germline ends. This CDR3 is built from 13 residues. Germline assignment: CDR1 MNHEY and CDR2 SMNVEV (reference sequence). The CDR3: CASSLLGAYEQYF. The DNA of the CDR3 is TGTGCCAGCAGTTTGTTAGGGGCCTACGAGCAGTACTTC.

The chain joins TRBV6-6 to TRBJ2-7, with unresolved D. CDR3 length: 14 residues. CDR1 and CDR2 (germline): MNHNY, SVGAGI (reference sequence). Deletions cut 2 bases from V and 9 bases from J, with 17 bases between. CDR3 sequence reads: CASSYIGPEERQYF. The CDR3 DNA is TGTGCCAGCAGTTACATTGGACCCGAGGAACGGCAGTACTTC.

The J gene is TRBJ1-5, the V gene TRBV5-1, with D possibly matching TRBD1 (6 bases). The V gene's germline CDR1 is SGHRS and CDR2 YFSETQ. Trimming shortened V by 0 bases and J by 1 base, and 14 bases separated the two germline ends. This CDR3 is built from 17 residues. DNA of the CDR3: TGCGCCAGCAGCTTGGGGACCACCGGGACAAGCAATCAGCCCCAGCATTTT. This gives the protein CASSLGTTGTSNQPQHF. Based on the CDR3 plus reference TRBV5-1 and TRBJ1-5, the full variable domain is KAGVTQTPRYLIKTRGQQVTLSCSPISGHRSVSWYQQTPGQGLQFLFEYFSETQRNKGNFPGRFSGRQFSNSRSEMNVSTLELGDSALYLCASSLGTTGTSNQPQHFGDGTRLSIL.

V and J are TRBV7-2 and TRBJ2-3; D tentatively fits TRBD1 or TRBD2 (5 bases each). The CDR3 is made up of 15 amino acids. Germline CDR1 and CDR2: SGHTA and FQGNSA. Trimming left V 0 bases short and J 2 bases short, with 9 bases between. The CDR3 loop reads CASSLARGSTDTQYF. CDR3 coding DNA: TGTGCCAGCAGCTTAGCGAGGGGTTCCACAGATACGCAGTATTTT.